This T cell receptor (beta chain) was found in a study of CD8 T cells in Susac syndrome. This CDR3 is 15 amino acids long. The trim removed 1 base at V and 8 bases at J, leaving 10 bases unmatched. The germline V gene has CDR1 SNHLY and CDR2 FYNNEI. CD8+ and CD4+ T cells taken from blood had their TCR beta sequenced. While CD8+ and CD4+ T cells were isolated negatively, TEMRA cells were enriched by FACS. Findings and limits, study-wide: The study's TCR sequencing and HLA analysis drew on a certain number of individuals. That number was acknowledged as relatively small.

cDNA came from around 0.5 to 1 ug RNA primed by random hexamers. Across 54 Vbeta and 13 Jbeta, TCR beta CDR3 was amplified with immunoSEQ multiplex PCR. One entry per CDR3 protein, called by TCRdb with MiXCR from the immunoSEQ multiplex PCR reads. Of around 190,000 distinct CDR3 sequences in the sample, approximately 95% were seen once. About this clonotype itself: No antigen is known for it.

The receptor was derived from a human donor with multiple sclerosis. The chain employs TRBV2 and TRBJ1-2, with TRBD1 matching over 7 bases. Source material: CD8+ T cells from PBMCs. CDR3 bases: TGTGCCAGCAGTGAAGGGGACAGTCGGTTAGGGGGCTACACCTTC. Its protein is CASSEGDSRLGGYTF. Supplemented by reference TRBV2 and TRBJ1-2, the full variable domain reads EPEVTQTPSHQVTQMGQEVILRCVPISNHLYFYWYRQILGQKVEFLVSFYNNEISEKSEIFDDQFSVERPDGSNFTLKIRSTKLEDSAMYFCASSEGDSRLGGYTFGSGTRLTVV.